A selection of T cell receptor beta chains follows, all from one sample in a study of blood T cells in healthy people across ages. TCRdb reprocessed the 5' RACE reads with MiXCR, giving one entry per CDR3 protein. The top ten hold roughly 13% of the sample, which has about 1.1 million distinct CDR3 sequences, around two fifths seen once. The sample comprised blood. The receptors originated from a man aged 18-30 years in good health. The CDR3 runs from the conserved cysteine through the conserved F or W. The D gene is left open where the match is weak. Clone size appears in some rows only: once, few, many, or a class for an expanded clone.

TRBJ1-3	.	TRBV18	few	TGTGCCAGCTCACCAGGAGCCGGAAACACCATATATTTT	CASSPGAGNTIYF
TRBJ2-3	TRBD2	TRBV4-1	.	TGCGCCAGCAGTCAAGAACGAGCGGGGGGGCCCACAGATACGCAGTATTTT	CASSQERAGGPTDTQYF
TRBJ1-6	.	TRBV2	.	TGTGCCAGCAGTGAAGGGAGGTTGGGGAATTCACCCCTCCACTTT	CASSEGRLGNSPLHF
TRBJ2-5	.	TRBV9	few	TGTGCCAGCAGCGTATGGGGCGATGAGCAGTACTTC	CASSVWGDEQYF
TRBJ2-7	TRBD2	TRBV3-1	few	TGTGCCAGCAGCCAAGTCCCTAGCGGGGTGTATCGGTACTTC	CASSQVPSGVYRYF
TRBJ2-7	.	TRBV7-9	.	TGTGCCAGCAGCTTAGCTGGATCCTACACTGAGCAGTACTTC	CASSLAGSYTEQYF
TRBJ1-2	.	TRBV7-2	.	TGTGCCAACCTCAACTTGGACCGGGCAAACTATGGCTACACCTTC	CANLNLDRANYGYTF
TRBJ1-4	TRBD1	TRBV29-1	.	TGCAGCGTTCAAGACGTCGGGACAGCAACTAATGAAAAACTGTTTTTT	CSVQDVGTATNEKLFF
TRBJ1-1	.	TRBV27	few	TGTGCCAGCAGTTTGGGTGTAAAGAACACTGAAGCTTTCTTT	CASSLGVKNTEAFF
TRBJ2-1	TRBD1	TRBV7-2	.	TGTGTCAGCAGCCGAGACAGGGGCAATGAGCAGTTCTTC	CVSSRDRGNEQFF
TRBJ2-3	.	TRBV7-2	few	TGTGCCAGCAGCTTAAGGATGGGTAGCACAGATACGCAGTATTTT	CASSLRMGSTDTQYF
TRBJ2-4	TRBD1	TRBV6-5	many	TGTGCCAGCAGTACCCCGACAGGGGGACCAAACATTCAGTACTTC	CASSTPTGGPNIQYF
TRBJ2-1	TRBD1	TRBV29-1	.	TGCAGCGTTGAAGACACAGGGGACCCCTACAATGAGCAGTTCTTC	CSVEDTGDPYNEQFF
TRBJ2-5	.	TRBV10-3	many	TGTGCCATCAGTGAGTCTGGGGAAGTCCAAGAGACCCAGTACTTC	CAISESGEVQETQYF
TRBJ1-5	.	TRBV7-2	few	TGTGCCAGCAGCTTAGTTCCGGCGGGTAGCAATCAGCCCCAGCATTTT	CASSLVPAGSNQPQHF
TRBJ2-1	.	TRBV6-6	.	TGTGCCAGCAGTTACGTGCCCGCTACTGAGCAGTTCTTC	CASSYVPATEQFF
TRBJ2-7	.	TRBV5-6	.	TGTGCCAGCAGCTTGGAGGCAATGTACAATGAGCAGTACTTC	CASSLEAMYNEQYF
TRBJ2-1	.	TRBV12-3/TRBV12-4	few	TGTGCCAGCAGCCGGACCCTCAATGAGCAGTTCTTC	CASSRTLNEQFF
TRBJ2-5	.	TRBV7-6	.	TGTGCCAGCAGCCGCACAGACTACAATGAGCAGTACTTC	CASSRTDYNEQYF
TRBJ2-3	.	TRBV4-3	many	TGCGCCAGCAGCCATGGACCGCAGGGCTCGTCCACAGATACGCAGTATTTT	CASSHGPQGSSTDTQYF
TRBJ1-6	.	TRBV14	.	TGTGCCAGCAGCCAAGATCCAGTGCGGAGCTCCTATAATTCACCCCTCCACTTT	CASSQDPVRSSYNSPLHF
TRBJ2-4	.	TRBV9	few	TGTGCCAGCAGCCCCAGACTAGACGCAAACATTCAGTACTTC	CASSPRLDANIQYF
TRBJ2-3	.	TRBV20-1	many	TGCAGTGCTAGAGAACAGGGAGGGAGAGATACGCAGTATTTT	CSAREQGGRDTQYF
TRBJ2-3	.	TRBV28	.	TGTGCCAGCAGTTGGGGGTCCCGTGGCACAGATACGCAGTATTTT	CASSWGSRGTDTQYF
TRBJ2-1	TRBD2	TRBV28	few	TGTGCCAGCAGTGCAGCCGGGACTAAAGATTACAATGAGCAGTTCTTC	CASSAAGTKDYNEQFF
TRBJ1-2	TRBD1	TRBV4-1	.	TGCGCCAGCAGCGCCCATCTACGGACAGGGAAAGAATACTATGGCTACACCTTC	CASSAHLRTGKEYYGYTF
TRBJ2-3	.	TRBV28	few	TGTGCCAGCAGTAACAGGGAGGTGAGAACAGATACGCAGTATTTT	CASSNREVRTDTQYF
TRBJ1-4	.	TRBV2	.	TGTGCCAGCAAAGACGGATATAATGAAAAACTGTTTTTT	CASKDGYNEKLFF
TRBJ1-4	TRBD1	TRBV4-1	few	TGCGCCAGCAGCCCGACAGGGCCAACTAATGAAAAACTGTTTTTT	CASSPTGPTNEKLFF
TRBJ1-2	TRBD1	TRBV14	few	TGTGCCAGCAGCCACTTAGGACAGGAGGCAGGCTATGGCTACACCTTC	CASSHLGQEAGYGYTF
TRBJ1-4	.	TRBV12-3/TRBV12-4	few	TGTGCCAGCAGTTCTCGAGCCGGCACTAATGAAAAACTGTTTTTT	CASSSRAGTNEKLFF
TRBJ2-3	.	TRBV4-2	once	TGTGCCAGCAGCCAAACCCCATTAGACACAGATACGCAGTATTTT	CASSQTPLDTDTQYF
TRBJ2-1	.	TRBV4-3	once	TGCGCCAGCAGCCAAGATCGCGGCGGCCGGAATGAGCAGTTCTTC	CASSQDRGGRNEQFF
TRBJ1-4	TRBD1	TRBV4-3	.	TGCGCCAGCAGCCCCCGGGACAGGGGTGCAACTAGTGAAAAACTGTTTTTT	CASSPRDRGATSEKLFF
TRBJ2-7	TRBD2	TRBV20-1	.	TGCAGTGCCACCGGACTAGCGGGCTCCTACAATGAGCAGTACTTC	CSATGLAGSYNEQYF
TRBJ1-4	.	TRBV5-5	once	TGTGCCAGCAGCTTGGGGGACCTGACAGAAAAACTGTTTTTT	CASSLGDLTEKLFF
TRBJ2-7	TRBD1	TRBV6-1	.	TGTGCCAGCAGTGAAGCCAGGGGGTCCGAGCAGTACTTC	CASSEARGSEQYF
TRBJ1-5	.	TRBV6-6	few	TGTGCCATCCGAGGACAGATTTATAGCAATCAGCCCCAGCATTTT	CAIRGQIYSNQPQHF
TRBJ2-7	.	TRBV15	few	TGTGCCACCAGCAGAGGTGATGGACTGAACTACGAGCAGTACTTC	CATSRGDGLNYEQYF
TRBJ2-5	TRBD1	TRBV4-3	.	TGCGCCAGCAGCCAATACCAGGGGGCAGAGACCCAGTACTTC	CASSQYQGAETQYF
TRBJ1-5	.	TRBV20-1	.	TGCAGTGCTAGAGCGGCCGCGGGGAATCAGCCCCAGCATTTT	CSARAAAGNQPQHF
TRBJ1-2	.	TRBV20-1	.	TGCAGTGCCCTGGGACGGGGGGCATCGGGCGGCTACACCTTC	CSALGRGASGGYTF
TRBJ2-1	.	TRBV18	.	TGTGTCAGCTCACTTACAGGGTCCTTGAATGAGCGGTTCTTC	CVSSLTGSLNERFF
TRBJ2-3	TRBD2	TRBV19	few	TGTGCCAGTAGTATGGGGGGGGGAATTCCGCAGTATTTT	CASSMGGGIPQYF
TRBJ2-7	.	TRBV20-1	few	TGCAGTGCTAGAGTTCGCACGGGCGAGCAGTACTTC	CSARVRTGEQYF
TRBJ1-3	.	TRBV7-2	.	TGTGCCAGCAGCTTAGCGCGGGGGCTGGGAAACACCATATATTTT	CASSLARGLGNTIYF
TRBJ2-4	.	TRBV20-1	few	TGCAGTGCTAGTTGGAAATCCTCAAACATTCAGTACTTC	CSASWKSSNIQYF
TRBJ1-2	.	TRBV7-2	few	TGTGCCAGCAGCTTAGCACAGGTTGAGGGCTACACCTTC	CASSLAQVEGYTF
TRBJ2-3	TRBD1	TRBV10-3	few	TGTGCCATTCCTTCAGCCGCGGGACAGGGAACAGATACGCAGTATTTT	CAIPSAAGQGTDTQYF
TRBJ2-7	.	TRBV3-1	.	TGTGCCAGCACCCCGGACTTCAGCTCCTACGAGCAGTACTTC	CASTPDFSSYEQYF